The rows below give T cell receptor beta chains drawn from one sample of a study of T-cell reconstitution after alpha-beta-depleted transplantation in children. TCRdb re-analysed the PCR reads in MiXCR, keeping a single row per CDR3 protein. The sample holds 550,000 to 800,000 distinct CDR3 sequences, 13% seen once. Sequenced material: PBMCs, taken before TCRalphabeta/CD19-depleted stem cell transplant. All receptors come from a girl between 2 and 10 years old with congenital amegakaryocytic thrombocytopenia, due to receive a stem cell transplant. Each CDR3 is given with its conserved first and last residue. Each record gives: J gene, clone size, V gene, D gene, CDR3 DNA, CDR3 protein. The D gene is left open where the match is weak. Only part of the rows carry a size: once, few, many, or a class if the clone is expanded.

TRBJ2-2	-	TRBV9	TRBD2	TGTGCCAGCAGCCCTAGCGGGACTAGCGGGAGATACAGCACTGGGGAGCTGTTTTTT	CASSPSGTSGRYSTGELFF
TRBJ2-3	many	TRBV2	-	TGTGCCAGCAGCTTTAGCTGGGTAGATACGCAGTATTTT	CASSFSWVDTQYF
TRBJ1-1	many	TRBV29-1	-	TGCAGCTCCCCTGGGTATAACACTGAAGCTTTCTTT	CSSPGYNTEAFF
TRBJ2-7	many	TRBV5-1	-	TGCGCCAGCAGCTTGATAACAGGCACCTACGAGCAGTACTTC	CASSLITGTYEQYF
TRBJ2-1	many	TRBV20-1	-	TGCAGTGCCCGCCCGAGCTCCTACAATGAGCAGTTCTTC	CSARPSSYNEQFF
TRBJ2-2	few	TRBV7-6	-	TGTGCCAGCAGCTTAGATATCAGGGAAATGAACACCGGGGAGCTGTTTTTT	CASSLDIREMNTGELFF
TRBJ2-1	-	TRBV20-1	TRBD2	TGCAGTGGGGCGTCAAGCGGGGACTACAATGAGCAGTTCTTC	CSGASSGDYNEQFF
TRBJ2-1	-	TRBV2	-	TGTGCCAGCAGTGACCGACTAGGCTCCTACAATGAGCAGTTCTTC	CASSDRLGSYNEQFF
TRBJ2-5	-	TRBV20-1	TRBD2	TGCAGTGCTAGGACTAGCGGGAGGGAGGTAGAGACCCAGTACTTC	CSARTSGREVETQYF
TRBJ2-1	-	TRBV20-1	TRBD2	TGCAGTGCTAGAGATGTTAGCGGGAGGGCCTTAACTTACAATGAGCAGTTCTTC	CSARDVSGRALTYNEQFF
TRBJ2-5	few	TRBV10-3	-	TGTGCCATCAGTGAGTCCGGAGCGGCACACCAAGAGACCCAGTACTTC	CAISESGAAHQETQYF
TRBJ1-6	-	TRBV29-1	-	TGCAGCGTTGAAGATCGGGCCGGCAGGGAGAATAATTCACCCCTCCACTTT	CSVEDRAGRENNSPLHF
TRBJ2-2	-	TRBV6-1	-	TGTGCCAGCAGTGGACCCCTGCCTAGCCGATCAACAAACACCGGGGAGCTGTTTTTT	CASSGPLPSRSTNTGELFF
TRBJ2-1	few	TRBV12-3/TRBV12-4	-	TGTGCCAGCAGTTTATTTTTGGGAAAGGGGACTGGAAAGGGTGAGCAGTTCTTC	CASSLFLGKGTGKGEQFF
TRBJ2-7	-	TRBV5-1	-	TGCGCCAGCAGCTTGGCCGTCGGTCGCTCCTACGAGCAGTACTTC	CASSLAVGRSYEQYF
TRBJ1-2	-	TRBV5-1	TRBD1	TGCGCCAGCAGCTCCGGGACAGAGACTAACTATGGCTACACCTTC	CASSSGTETNYGYTF
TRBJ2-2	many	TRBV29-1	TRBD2	TGCAGCGTTGGAAGGGGAGGGCCGAACACCGGGGAGCTGTTTTTT	CSVGRGGPNTGELFF
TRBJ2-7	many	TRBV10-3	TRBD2	TGTGCCATCAGTACAATATCCCTAGCGGCGAGGGAGCAGTACTTC	CAISTISLAAREQYF
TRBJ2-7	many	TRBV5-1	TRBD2	TGCGCCAGCAGCTTATGGACTAGCGGGAGTTGGGGAGAGCAGTACTTC	CASSLWTSGSWGEQYF
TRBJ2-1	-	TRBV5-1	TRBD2	TGCGCCAGCAGCTTGGATTTTAGCGGGATAAATTACAATGAGCAGTTCTTC	CASSLDFSGINYNEQFF
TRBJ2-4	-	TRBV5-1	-	TGCGCCAGCAGCTTGGATGGCCAGGGAGGGGGCAAAAACATTCAGTACTTC	CASSLDGQGGGKNIQYF
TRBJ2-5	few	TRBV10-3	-	TGTGCCACCGACGACAGGTCCGACCCTCCCCAGTACTTC	CATDDRSDPPQYF
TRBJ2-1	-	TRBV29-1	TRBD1	TGCAGCGTGCGACACGGACAGGGGGCGTTACACCCCGAGTACAATGAGCAGTTCTTC	CSVRHGQGALHPEYNEQFF
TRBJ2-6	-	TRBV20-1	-	TGCAGTGCTAGTGGGGCCCCGATAGTTGGGGCCAACGTCCTGACTTTC	CSASGAPIVGANVLTF
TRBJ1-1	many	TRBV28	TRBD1	TGTGCCAGCAGAAACAGGGGGCTCTACACTGAAGCTTTCTTT	CASRNRGLYTEAFF
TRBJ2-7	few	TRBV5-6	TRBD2	TGTGCCAGCAGCTTGGCGGGACTAGCGATCGACGAGCAGTACTTC	CASSLAGLAIDEQYF
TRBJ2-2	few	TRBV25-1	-	TGTGCCAGCAGTATGGAGGGGAGCACCGGGGAGCTGTTTTTT	CASSMEGSTGELFF
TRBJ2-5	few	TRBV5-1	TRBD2	TGCGCCAGCAGCTTGTTGATGGGGGGGGAGACCCAGTACTTC	CASSLLMGGETQYF
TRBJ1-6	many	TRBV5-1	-	TGCGCCAGCAGCTTGGTTCAGCTAAATTCACCCCTCCACTTT	CASSLVQLNSPLHF
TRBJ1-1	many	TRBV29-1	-	TGCAGCGTCAACAGGGCCACTGAAGCTTTCTTT	CSVNRATEAFF
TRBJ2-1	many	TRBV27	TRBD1	TGTGCCAGCAGTTTGGAGACAGGGGGCGAGTCCTACAATGAGCAGTTCTTC	CASSLETGGESYNEQFF
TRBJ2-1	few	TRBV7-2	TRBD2	TGTGCCAGCAGCTTAGCGCGGGTAGCGGGAGGCGAGCAGTTCTTC	CASSLARVAGGEQFF
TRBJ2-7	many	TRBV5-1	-	TGCGCCAGCCCTATCTCCGGCCAGGACGAGCAGTACTTC	CASPISGQDEQYF
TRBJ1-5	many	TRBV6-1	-	TGTGCCAGCAGTGAAGCGCACCTTGGGCCCCAGCATTTT	CASSEAHLGPQHF
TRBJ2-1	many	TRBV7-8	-	TGTGCCAGCAGCCGCCCTCTGAAGTCCGCACCACGCAATGAGCAGTTCTTC	CASSRPLKSAPRNEQFF
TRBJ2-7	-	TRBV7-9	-	TGTGCCAGCAGCCGTCGGGACTCCACCTACTCCTACGAGCAGTACTTC	CASSRRDSTYSYEQYF
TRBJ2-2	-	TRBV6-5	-	TGTGCCAGCAGTTACTCCTCTCCGGGGAACACCGGGGAGCTGTTTTTT	CASSYSSPGNTGELFF
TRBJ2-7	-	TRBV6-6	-	TGTGCCAGCAGACAATCGACTCGGTACGAGCAGTACTTC	CASRQSTRYEQYF
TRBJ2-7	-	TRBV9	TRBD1	TGTGCCAGCAGCGCCGAAAGGTTCACAGGGGTCCCCTACGAGCAGTACTTC	CASSAERFTGVPYEQYF
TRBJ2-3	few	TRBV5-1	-	TGCGCCAGCAGCTTGGCCCGGGGGCGTTTTGGAGATACGCAGTATTTT	CASSLARGRFGDTQYF